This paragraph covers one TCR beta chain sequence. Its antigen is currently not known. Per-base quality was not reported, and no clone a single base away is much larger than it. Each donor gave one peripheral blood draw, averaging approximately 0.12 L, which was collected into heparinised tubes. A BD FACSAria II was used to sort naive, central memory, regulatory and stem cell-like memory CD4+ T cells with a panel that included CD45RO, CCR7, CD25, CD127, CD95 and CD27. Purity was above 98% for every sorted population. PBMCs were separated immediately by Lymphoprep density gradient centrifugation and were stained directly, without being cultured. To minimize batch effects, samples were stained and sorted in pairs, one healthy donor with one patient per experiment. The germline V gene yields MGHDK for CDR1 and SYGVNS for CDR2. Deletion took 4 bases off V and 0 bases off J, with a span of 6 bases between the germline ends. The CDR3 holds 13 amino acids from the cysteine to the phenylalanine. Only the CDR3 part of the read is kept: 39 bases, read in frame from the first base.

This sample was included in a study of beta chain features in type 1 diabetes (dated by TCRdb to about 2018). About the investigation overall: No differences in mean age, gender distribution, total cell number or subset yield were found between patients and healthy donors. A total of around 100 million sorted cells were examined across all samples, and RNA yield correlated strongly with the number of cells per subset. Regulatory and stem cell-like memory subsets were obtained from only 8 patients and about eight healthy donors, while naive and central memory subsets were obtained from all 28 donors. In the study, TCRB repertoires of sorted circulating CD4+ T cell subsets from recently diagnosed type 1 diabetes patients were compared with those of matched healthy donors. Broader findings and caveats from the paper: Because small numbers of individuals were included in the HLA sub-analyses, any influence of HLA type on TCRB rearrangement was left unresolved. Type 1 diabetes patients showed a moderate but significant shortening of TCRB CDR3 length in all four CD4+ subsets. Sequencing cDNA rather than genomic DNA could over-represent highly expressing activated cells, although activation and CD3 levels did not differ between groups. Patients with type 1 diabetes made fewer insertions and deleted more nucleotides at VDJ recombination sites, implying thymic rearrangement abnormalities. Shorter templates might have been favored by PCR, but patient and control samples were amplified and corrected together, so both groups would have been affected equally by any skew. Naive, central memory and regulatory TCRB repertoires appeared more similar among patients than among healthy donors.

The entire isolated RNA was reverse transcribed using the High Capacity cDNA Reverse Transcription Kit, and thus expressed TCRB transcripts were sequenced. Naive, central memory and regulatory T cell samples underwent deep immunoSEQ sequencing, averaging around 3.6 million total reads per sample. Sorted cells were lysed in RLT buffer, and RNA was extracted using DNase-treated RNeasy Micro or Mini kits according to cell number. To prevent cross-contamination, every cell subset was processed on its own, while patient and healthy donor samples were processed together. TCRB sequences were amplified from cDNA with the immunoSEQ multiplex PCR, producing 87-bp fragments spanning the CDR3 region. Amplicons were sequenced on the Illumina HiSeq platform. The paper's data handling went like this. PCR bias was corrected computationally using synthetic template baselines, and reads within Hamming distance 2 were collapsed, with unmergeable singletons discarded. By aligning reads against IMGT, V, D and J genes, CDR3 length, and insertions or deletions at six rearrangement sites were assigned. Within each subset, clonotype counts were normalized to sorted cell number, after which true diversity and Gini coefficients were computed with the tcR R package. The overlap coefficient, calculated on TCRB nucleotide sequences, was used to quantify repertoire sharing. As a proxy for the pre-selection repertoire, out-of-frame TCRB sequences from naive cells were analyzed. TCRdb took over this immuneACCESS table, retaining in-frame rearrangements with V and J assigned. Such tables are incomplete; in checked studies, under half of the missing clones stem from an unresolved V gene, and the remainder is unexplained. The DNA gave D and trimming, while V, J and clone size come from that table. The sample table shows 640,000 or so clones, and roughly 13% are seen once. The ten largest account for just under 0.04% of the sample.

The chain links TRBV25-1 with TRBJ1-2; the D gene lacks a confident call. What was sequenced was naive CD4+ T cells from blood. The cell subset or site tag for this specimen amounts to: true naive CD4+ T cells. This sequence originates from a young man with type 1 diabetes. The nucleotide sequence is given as TGTGCCAGCAGTGCCCCAGCTAACTATGGCTACACCTTC. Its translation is CASSAPANYGYTF.